This T cell receptor beta chain was identified in a study of T cells in Graves' hyperthyroidism and ophthalmopathy. The diagnoses drew upon clinical symptoms, serum thyroxine and TRAb, thyroid ultrasound and orbital computed tomography. General study results and limits: The authors' 13 V-J model separated ophthalmopathy from stable hyperthyroidism. Median prediction lead before ophthalmopathy onset was 5 to 7 months with the model. Blood also held most thyroid clonotypes expanded beyond 0.001.

TCR beta CDR3 region amplification was performed from RNA transcripts. HTBI primers drove first-round RT-PCR of the TCR CDR3. TCRdb reanalysed the multiplex PCR reads using MiXCR and keeps one entry per CDR3 protein. The sample holds 500,000 to 650,000 distinct CDR3 sequences, nearly 20% seen once. The sample holds many counts of this clonotype. Its specificity is not known. The receptor comes from a man in his forties with Graves' ophthalmopathy. Sample: blood.

DNA for the CDR3: TGTGCCAGCAGTTTAGGACTAGCGGTAACCTACGAGCAGTACTTC. It codes for CASSLGLAVTYEQYF. The chain recombines TRBV28 with TRBJ2-7; TRBD2 matches 10 bases. Germline assignment: CDR1 MDHEN and CDR2 SYDVKM. V was pared by 2 bases and J by 2 bases, with 3 bases of the junction left unmatched. The CDR3 is 15 amino acids.